These 8 T cell receptor beta chains were sequenced from one sample in a study of blood T cell repertoires in COVID-19. Libraries were prepared by immunoSEQ multiplex PCR; TCRdb keeps only in-frame clonotypes and omits some of them. The sample lists about 140,000 clones, around 79% occurring once. Sequencing was done on a sample of peripheral blood. These receptors all come from a man aged 55-75 years with acute or convalescent COVID-19.

The rearrangement joins TRBV4-3 to TRBJ2-1; D may be TRBD2 (5 bases). CDR3 size: 15 residues. V lost 1 base and J 1 base, leaving 8 bases between the germline ends. Germline CDR1 LGHNA, CDR2 YSLEER. The CDR3 DNA reads as TGCGCCAGCAGCCAAGGGTCGGGATCCTACAATGAGCAGTTCTTC. It encodes CASSQGSGSYNEQFF.

The genes are TRBV2 and TRBJ1-1; D might be TRBD1 (6 bases). CDR3 length equals 18 residues. CDR1 and CDR2 (germline): SNHLY, FYNNEI. Trimming pared 2 bases from V and 4 bases from J, leaving 23 bases between. CDR3: CASSENPSGRGASTEAFF. CDR3 bases: TGTGCCAGCAGTGAAAACCCCTCGGGCCGGGGGGCGAGCACTGAAGCTTTCTTT.

A few counts support this clone. This chain links TRBV9 with TRBJ2-4; D is unresolved. The CDR3 covers 14 residues. Germline V gives CDR1 SGDLS, CDR2 YYNGEE. The ends were cut back, 0 bases at V and 9 bases at J, with 13 bases in the middle. This chain's CDR3 is CASSVDLKAAIQYF. As DNA, the CDR3 is TGTGCCAGCAGCGTAGACCTCAAGGCGGCCATTCAGTACTTC.

The gene calls are TRBV6-2 or TRBV6-3 and TRBJ1-5; 9 nucleotides match TRBD1. The J segment lost 0 bases and the V segment lost 6 bases, leaving 15 bases of the junction unmatched. CDR3 size: 19 residues. Germline CDR1 and CDR2: MNHEY and SVGEGT. CDR3 sequence reads: CASSRMLGQGSFSNQPQHF. The DNA for the CDR3 is TGTGCCAGCAGCCGGATGTTGGGACAGGGTTCATTTAGCAATCAGCCCCAGCATTTT.

The V gene is TRBV21-1, the J gene TRBJ2-3; the table names TRBD1, a call not compared with the DNA. TRBV21-1 counts as a pseudogene. The CDR3 has 15 residues. CDR3 residues: CASRQGQGSTDTQYF. The CDR3 DNA reads as TGTGCCAGCAGACAAGGACAGGGAAGCACAGATACGCAGTATTTT.

This chain joins TRBV5-1 and TRBJ2-4, with D perhaps matching TRBD2 (5 bases). Trimming stripped 3 bases from V and 9 bases from J, with 10 bases between. The CDR3 consists of 12 residues. Germline lookup yields CDR1 SGHRS and CDR2 YFSETQ. In DNA, the CDR3 is TGCGCCAGCAGCTCGGGGAGAGGCATTCAGTACTTC. Translated: CASSSGRGIQYF.

The chain employs TRBV5-6 and TRBJ2-2, with D possibly TRBD1 on 6 matching bases. V was cut by 3 bases and J by 2 bases, with 8 bases left in between. The germline V gene has CDR1 SGHDT and CDR2 YYEEEE. CDR3 length: 14 residues. CDR3 protein: CASSWTDNTGELFF. The DNA of the CDR3 is TGTGCCAGCAGCTGGACAGACAACACCGGGGAGCTGTTTTTT. The complete variable domain, with remaining parts taken from reference TRBV5-6 and TRBJ2-2, reads DAGVTQSPTHLIKTRGQQVTLRCSPKSGHDTVSWYQQALGQGPQFIFQYYEEEERQRGNFPDRFSGHQFPNYSSELNVNALLLGDSALYLCASSWTDNTGELFFGEGSRLTVL.

The chain links TRBV29-1 to TRBJ2-7; D uncertain. Germline CDR1 reads SQVTM; CDR2 reads ANQGSEA. This CDR3 comprises 15 residues. V was trimmed by 5 bases and J by 4 bases, leaving 21 bases between them. CDR3 residues: CSVKGGTESSYEQYF. CDR3 in DNA: TGCAGCGTTAAAGGCGGAACCGAATCCTCTTACGAGCAGTACTTC.